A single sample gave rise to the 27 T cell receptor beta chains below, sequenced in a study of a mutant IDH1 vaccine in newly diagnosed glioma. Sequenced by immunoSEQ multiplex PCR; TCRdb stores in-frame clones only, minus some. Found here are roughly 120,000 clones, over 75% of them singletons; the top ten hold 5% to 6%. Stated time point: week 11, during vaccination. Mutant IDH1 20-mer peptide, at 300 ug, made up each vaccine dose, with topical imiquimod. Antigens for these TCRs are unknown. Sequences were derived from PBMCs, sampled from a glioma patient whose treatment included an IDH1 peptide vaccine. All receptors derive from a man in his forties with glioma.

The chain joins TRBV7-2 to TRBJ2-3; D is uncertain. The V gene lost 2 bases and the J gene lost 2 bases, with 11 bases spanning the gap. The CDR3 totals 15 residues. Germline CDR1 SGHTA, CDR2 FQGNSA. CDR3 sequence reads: CASSLREGFTDTQYF. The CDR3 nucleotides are TGTGCCAGCAGCTTAAGAGAAGGGTTCACAGATACGCAGTATTTT. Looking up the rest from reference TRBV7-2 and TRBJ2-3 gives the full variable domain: GAGVSQSPSNKVTEKGKDVELRCDPISGHTALYWYRQSLGQGLEFLIYFQGNSAPDKSGLPSDRFSAERTGGSVSTLTIQRTQQEDSAVYLCASSLREGFTDTQYFGPGTRLTVL.

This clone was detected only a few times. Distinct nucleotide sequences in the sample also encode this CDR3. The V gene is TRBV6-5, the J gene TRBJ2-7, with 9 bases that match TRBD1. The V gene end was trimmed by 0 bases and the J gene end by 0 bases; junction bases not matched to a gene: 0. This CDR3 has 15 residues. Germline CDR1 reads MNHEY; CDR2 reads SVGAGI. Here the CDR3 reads CASSYSGQGSYEQYF. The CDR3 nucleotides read TGTGCCAGCAGTTACTCGGGACAGGGCTCCTACGAGCAGTACTTC.

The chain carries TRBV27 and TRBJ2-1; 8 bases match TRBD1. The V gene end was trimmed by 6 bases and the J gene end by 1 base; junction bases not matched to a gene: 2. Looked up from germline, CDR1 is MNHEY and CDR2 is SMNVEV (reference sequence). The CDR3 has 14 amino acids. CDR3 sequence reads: CASRDRDSYNEQFF. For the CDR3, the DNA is TGTGCCAGCAGGGACAGGGATTCCTACAATGAGCAGTTCTTC.

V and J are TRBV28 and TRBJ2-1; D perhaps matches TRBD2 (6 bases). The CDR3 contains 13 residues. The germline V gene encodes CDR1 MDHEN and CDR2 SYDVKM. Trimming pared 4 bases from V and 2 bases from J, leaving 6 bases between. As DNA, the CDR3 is TGTGCCAGCAGTTCGGGAGCCTACAATGAGCAGTTCTTC. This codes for CASSSGAYNEQFF.

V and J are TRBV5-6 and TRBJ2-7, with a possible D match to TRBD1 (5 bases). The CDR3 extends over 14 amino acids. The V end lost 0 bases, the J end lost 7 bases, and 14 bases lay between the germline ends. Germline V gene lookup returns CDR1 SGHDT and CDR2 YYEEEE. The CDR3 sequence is CASSLGDGHVEQYF. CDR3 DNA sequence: TGTGCCAGCAGCTTGGGTGACGGACACGTAGAGCAGTACTTC.

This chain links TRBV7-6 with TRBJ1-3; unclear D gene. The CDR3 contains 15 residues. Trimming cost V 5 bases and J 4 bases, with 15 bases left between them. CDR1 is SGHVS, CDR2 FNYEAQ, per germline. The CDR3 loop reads CASSPHSQAGNTIYF. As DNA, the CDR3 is TGTGCCAGCAGCCCCCACAGTCAAGCGGGAAACACCATATATTTT.

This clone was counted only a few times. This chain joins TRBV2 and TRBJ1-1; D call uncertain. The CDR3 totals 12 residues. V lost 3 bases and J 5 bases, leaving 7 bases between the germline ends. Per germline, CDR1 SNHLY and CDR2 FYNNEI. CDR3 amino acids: CASSDWQTEAFF. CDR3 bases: TGTGCCAGCAGTGATTGGCAGACTGAAGCTTTCTTT.

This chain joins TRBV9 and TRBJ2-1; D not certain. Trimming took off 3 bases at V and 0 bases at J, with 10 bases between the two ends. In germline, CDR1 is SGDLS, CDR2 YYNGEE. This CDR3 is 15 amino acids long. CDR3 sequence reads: CASSAHTSSYNEQFF. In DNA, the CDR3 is TGTGCCAGCAGCGCCCACACGAGCTCCTACAATGAGCAGTTCTTC.

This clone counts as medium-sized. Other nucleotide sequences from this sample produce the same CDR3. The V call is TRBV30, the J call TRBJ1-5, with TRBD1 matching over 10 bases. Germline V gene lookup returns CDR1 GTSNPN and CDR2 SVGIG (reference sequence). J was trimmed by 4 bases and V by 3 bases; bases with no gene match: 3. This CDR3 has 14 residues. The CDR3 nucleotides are TGTGCCTGGAGGGGGGACAGGGGTAATCAGCCCCAGCATTTT. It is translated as CAWRGDRGNQPQHF. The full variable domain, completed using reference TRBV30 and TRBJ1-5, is SQTIHQWPATLVQPVGSPLSLECTVEGTSNPNLYWYRQAAGRGLQLLFYSVGIGQISSEVPQNLSASRPQDRQFILSSKKLLLSDSGFYLCAWRGDRGNQPQHFGDGTRLSIL.

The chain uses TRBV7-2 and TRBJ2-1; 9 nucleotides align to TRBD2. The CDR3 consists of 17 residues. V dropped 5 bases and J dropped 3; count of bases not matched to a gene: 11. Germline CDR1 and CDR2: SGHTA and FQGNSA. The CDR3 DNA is TGTGCCAGCAGCGCCCCCTGGGGGCGGGGGGGCTACAATGAGCAGTTCTTC. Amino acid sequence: CASSAPWGRGGYNEQFF. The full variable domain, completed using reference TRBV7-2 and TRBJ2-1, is GAGVSQSPSNKVTEKGKDVELRCDPISGHTALYWYRQSLGQGLEFLIYFQGNSAPDKSGLPSDRFSAERTGGSVSTLTIQRTQQEDSAVYLCASSAPWGRGGYNEQFFGPGTRLTVL.

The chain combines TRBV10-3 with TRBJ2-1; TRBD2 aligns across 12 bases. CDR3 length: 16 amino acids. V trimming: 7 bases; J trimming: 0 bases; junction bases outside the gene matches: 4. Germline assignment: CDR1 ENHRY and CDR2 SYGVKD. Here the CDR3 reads CAITQTSGSSYNEQFF. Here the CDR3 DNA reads TGTGCCATCACCCAGACTAGCGGGAGCTCCTACAATGAGCAGTTCTTC.

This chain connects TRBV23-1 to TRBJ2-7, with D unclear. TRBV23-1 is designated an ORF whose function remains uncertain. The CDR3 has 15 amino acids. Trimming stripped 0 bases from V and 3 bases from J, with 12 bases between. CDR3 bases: TGCGCCAGCAGTCAATCCCGGCCCAAGAACTACGAGCAGTACTTC. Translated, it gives CASSQSRPKNYEQYF.

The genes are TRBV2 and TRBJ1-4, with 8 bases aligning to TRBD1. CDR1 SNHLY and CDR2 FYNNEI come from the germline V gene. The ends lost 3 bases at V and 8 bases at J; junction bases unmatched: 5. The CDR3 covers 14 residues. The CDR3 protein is CASSDPGGREKLFF. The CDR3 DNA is TGTGCCAGCAGTGACCCAGGGGGCCGAGAAAAACTGTTTTTT.

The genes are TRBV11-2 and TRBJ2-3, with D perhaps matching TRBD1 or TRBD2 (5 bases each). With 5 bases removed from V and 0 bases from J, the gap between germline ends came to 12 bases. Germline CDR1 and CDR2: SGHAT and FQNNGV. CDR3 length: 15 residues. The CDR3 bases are TGTGCCAGCAGCCCACCGGGACGGAGCACAGATACGCAGTATTTT. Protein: CASSPPGRSTDTQYF.

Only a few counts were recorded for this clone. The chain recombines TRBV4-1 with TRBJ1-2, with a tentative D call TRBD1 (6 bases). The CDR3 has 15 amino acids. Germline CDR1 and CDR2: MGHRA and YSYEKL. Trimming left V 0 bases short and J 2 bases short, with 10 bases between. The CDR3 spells CASSQDGTGNYGYTF. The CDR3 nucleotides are TGCGCCAGCAGCCAAGATGGAACAGGGAACTATGGCTACACCTTC.

The CDR3 sequence: CASSLVRAYEQYF. CDR3 sequence (DNA): TGTGCCAGCAGCTTAGTTAGAGCCTACGAGCAGTACTTC. V usage is TRBV7-2 and J usage is TRBJ2-7; D gene uncertain. Germline V gene sequence: CDR1 SGHTA, CDR2 FQGNSA. The CDR3 loop spans 13 amino acids. V lost 1 base and J lost 2, with 6 bases in between.

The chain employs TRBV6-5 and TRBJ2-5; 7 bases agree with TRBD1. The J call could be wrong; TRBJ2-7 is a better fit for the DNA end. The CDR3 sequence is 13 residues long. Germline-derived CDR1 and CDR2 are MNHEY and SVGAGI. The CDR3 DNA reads TGTGCCAGCAGTTATCTACAGGGGTACGAGCAGTACTTC. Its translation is CASSYLQGYEQYF.

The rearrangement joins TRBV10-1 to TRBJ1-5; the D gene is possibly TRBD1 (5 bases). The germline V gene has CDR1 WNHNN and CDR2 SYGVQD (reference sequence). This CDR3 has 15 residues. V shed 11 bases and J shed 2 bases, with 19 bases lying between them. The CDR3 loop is CASQWIRDGNQPQHF. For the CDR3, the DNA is TGCGCCTCTCAGTGGATCAGGGATGGCAATCAGCCCCAGCATTTT.

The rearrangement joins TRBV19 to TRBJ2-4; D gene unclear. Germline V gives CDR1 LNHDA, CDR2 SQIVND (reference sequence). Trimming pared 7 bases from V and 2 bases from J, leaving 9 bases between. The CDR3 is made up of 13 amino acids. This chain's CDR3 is CASTEASKNIQYF. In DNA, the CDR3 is TGTGCCAGTACTGAGGCATCCAAAAACATTCAGTACTTC.

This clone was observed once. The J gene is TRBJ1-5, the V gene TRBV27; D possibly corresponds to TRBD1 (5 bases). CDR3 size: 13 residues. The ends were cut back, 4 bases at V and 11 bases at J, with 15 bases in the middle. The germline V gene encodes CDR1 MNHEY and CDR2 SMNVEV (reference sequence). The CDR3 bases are TGTGCCAGCAGTTCTCACCCTGAGGGGACCCAGCATTTT. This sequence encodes CASSSHPEGTQHF.

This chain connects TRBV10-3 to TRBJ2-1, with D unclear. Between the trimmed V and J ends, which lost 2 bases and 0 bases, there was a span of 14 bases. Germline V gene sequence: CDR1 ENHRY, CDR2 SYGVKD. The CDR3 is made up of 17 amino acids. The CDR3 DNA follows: TGTGCCATCAGTGAGCGTAATGGGTACAGCTCCTACAATGAGCAGTTCTTC. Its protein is CAISERNGYSSYNEQFF.

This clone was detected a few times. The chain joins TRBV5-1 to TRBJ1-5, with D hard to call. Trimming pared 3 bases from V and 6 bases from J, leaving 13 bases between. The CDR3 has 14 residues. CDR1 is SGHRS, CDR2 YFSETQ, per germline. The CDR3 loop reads CASSSGVGSQPQHF. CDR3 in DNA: TGCGCCAGCAGCTCCGGGGTTGGAAGTCAGCCCCAGCATTTT.

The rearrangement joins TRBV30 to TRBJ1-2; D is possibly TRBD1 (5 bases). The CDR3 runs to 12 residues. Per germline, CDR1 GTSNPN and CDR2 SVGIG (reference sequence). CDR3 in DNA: TGTGCGCAAACCCAGGGATTAGGTGGCTACACCTTC. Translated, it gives CAQTQGLGGYTF.

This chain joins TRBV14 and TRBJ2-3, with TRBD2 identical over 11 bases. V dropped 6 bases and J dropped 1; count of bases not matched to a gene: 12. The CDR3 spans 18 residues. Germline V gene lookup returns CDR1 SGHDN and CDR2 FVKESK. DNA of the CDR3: TGTGCCAGCAGACCCTCCCCTAGCGGGGGGACGCGCACAGATACGCAGTATTTT. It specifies CASRPSPSGGTRTDTQYF.

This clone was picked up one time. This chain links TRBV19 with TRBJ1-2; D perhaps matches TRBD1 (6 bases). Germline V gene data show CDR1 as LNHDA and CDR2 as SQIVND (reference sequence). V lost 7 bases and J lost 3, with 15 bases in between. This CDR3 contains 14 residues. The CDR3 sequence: CASIAQGTYYGYTF. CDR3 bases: TGTGCCAGTATCGCACAGGGAACTTACTATGGCTACACCTTC. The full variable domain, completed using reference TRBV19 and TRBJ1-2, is DGGITQSPKYLFRKEGQNVTLSCEQNLNHDAMYWYRQDPGQGLRLIYYSQIVNDFQKGDIAEGYSVSREKKESFPLTVTSAQKNPTAFYLCASIAQGTYYGYTFGSGTRLTVV.

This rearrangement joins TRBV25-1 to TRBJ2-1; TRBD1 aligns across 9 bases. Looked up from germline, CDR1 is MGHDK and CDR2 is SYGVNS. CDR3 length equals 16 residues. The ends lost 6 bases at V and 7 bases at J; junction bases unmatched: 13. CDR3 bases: TGTGCCAGCAGCCGGGGAGGGACAGGGTATCGGAATGAGCAGTTCTTC. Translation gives CASSRGGTGYRNEQFF.

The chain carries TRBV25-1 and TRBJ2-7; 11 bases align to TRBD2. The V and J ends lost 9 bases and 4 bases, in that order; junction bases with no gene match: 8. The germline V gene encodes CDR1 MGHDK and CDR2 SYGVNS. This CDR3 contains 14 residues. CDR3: CASSSGRARYEQYF. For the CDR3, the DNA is TGTGCCAGTAGTAGCGGGAGGGCGCGTTACGAGCAGTACTTC.